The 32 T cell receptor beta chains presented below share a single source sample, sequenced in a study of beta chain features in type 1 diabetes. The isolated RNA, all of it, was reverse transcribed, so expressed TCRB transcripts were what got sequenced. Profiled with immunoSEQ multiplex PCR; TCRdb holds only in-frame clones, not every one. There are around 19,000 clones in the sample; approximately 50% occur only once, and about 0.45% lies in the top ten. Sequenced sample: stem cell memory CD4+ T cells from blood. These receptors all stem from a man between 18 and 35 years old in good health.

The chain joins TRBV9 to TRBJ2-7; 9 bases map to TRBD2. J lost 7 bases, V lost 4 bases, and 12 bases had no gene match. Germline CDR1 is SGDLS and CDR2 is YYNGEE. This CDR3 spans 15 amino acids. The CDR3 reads CASSPEVAGEREQYF. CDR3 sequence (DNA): TGTGCCAGCAGCCCAGAGGTAGCGGGGGAGCGGGAGCAGTACTTC.

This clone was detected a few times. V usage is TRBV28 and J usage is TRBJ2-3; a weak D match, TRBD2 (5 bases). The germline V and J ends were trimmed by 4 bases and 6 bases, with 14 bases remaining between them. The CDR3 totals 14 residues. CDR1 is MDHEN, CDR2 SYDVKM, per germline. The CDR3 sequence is CASSSTGKLDTQYF. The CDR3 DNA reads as TGTGCCAGCAGTTCAACCGGGAAGTTGGATACGCAGTATTTT.

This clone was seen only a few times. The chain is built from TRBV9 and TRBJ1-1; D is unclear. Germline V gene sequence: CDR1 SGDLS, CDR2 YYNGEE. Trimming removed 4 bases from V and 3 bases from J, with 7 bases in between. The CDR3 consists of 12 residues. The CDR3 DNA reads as TGTGCCAGCAGCTCAACGGACACTGAAGCTTTCTTT. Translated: CASSSTDTEAFF. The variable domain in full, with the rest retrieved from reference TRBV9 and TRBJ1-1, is DSGVTQTPKHLITATGQRVTLRCSPRSGDLSVYWYQQSLDQGLQFLIQYYNGEERAKGNILERFSAQQFPDLHSELNLSSLELGDSALYFCASSSTDTEAFFGQGTRLTVV.

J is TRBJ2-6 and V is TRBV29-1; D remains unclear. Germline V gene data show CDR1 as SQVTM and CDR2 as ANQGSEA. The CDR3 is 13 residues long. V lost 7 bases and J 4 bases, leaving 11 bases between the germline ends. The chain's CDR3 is CSAAGHGANVLTF. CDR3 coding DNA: TGCAGCGCCGCAGGTCACGGGGCCAACGTCCTGACTTTC.

CDR3 protein: CASSPLLDSYNEQFF. The CDR3 nucleotides are TGTGCCAGCTCACCACTGCTAGACTCCTACAATGAGCAGTTCTTC. The chain combines TRBV18 with TRBJ2-1, with unresolved D. V lost 1 base and J lost 0, with 7 bases in between. This CDR3 is 15 amino acids long. Germline V gene sequence: CDR1 KGHSH, CDR2 LQKENI.

CDR3 in amino acids: CASSKNDTLAGGPSNEQFF. The CDR3 DNA follows: TGTGCCAGCAGCAAAAATGACACTCTAGCGGGAGGGCCCTCCAATGAGCAGTTCTTC. This rearrangement joins TRBV21-1 to TRBJ2-1; TRBD2, the table's D call, lacks a check against the DNA. TRBV21-1 is described as a pseudogene. The CDR3 extends over 19 amino acids.

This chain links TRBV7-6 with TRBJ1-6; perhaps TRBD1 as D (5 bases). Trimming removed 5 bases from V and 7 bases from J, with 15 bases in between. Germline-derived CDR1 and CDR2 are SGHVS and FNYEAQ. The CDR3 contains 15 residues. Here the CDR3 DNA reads TGTGCCAGCAGCGGACAACAAAGCGGGAATTCACCCCTCCACTTT. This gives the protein CASSGQQSGNSPLHF.

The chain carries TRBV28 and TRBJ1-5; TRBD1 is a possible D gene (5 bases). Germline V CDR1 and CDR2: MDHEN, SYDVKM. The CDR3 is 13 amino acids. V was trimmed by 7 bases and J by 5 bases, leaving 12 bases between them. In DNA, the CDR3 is TGTGCCAGCAAAGTCGGGGGGTATCAGCCCCAGCATTTT. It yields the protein CASKVGGYQPQHF.

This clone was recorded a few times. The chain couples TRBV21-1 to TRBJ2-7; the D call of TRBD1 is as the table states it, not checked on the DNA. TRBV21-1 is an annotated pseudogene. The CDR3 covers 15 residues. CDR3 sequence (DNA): TGTGCCAGCAGCGCCCAACAGGGGAAAGCCTACGAGCAGTACTTC. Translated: CASSAQQGKAYEQYF.

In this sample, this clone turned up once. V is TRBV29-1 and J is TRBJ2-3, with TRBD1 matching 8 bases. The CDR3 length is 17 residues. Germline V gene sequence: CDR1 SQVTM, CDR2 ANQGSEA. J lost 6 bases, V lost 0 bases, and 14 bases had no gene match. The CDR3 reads CSVEEGMGRGPTDTQYF. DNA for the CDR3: TGCAGCGTTGAAGAGGGGATGGGCAGGGGGCCCACGGATACGCAGTATTTT.

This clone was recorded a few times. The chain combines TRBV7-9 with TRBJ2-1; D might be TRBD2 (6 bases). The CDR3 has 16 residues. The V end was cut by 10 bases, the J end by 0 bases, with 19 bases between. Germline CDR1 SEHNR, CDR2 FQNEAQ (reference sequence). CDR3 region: CATDWPRRDSYNEQFF. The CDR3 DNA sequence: TGTGCCACCGACTGGCCCCGGAGGGACTCCTACAATGAGCAGTTCTTC.

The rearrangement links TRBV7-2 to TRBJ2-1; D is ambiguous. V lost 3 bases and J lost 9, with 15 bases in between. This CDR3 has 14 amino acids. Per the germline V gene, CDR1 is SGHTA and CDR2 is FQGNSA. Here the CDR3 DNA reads TGTGCCAGCAGCTTCCAACCGGATTGGAGTGAGCAGTTCTTC. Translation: CASSFQPDWSEQFF.

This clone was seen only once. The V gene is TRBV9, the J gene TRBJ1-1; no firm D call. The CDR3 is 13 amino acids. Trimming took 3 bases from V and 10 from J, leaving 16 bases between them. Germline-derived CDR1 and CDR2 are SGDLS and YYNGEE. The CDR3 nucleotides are TGTGCCAGCAGCGCCCTGGAGATGGAAAGAGCTTTCTTT. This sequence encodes CASSALEMERAFF.

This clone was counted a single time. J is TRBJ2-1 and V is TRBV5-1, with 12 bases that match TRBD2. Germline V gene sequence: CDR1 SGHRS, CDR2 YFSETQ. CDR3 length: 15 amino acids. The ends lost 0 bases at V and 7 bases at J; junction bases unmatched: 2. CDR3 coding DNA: TGCGCCAGCAGCTTGGGACTAGCGGGAGTTAATGAGCAGTTCTTC. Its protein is CASSLGLAGVNEQFF.

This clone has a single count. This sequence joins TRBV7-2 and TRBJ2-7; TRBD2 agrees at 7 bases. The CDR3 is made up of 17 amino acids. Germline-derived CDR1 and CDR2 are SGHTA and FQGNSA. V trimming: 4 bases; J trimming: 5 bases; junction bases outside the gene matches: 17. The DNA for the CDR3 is TGTGCCAGCAGCTCGAAACCGCGGACTAGTTTCTTCCACGAGCAGTACTTC. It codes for CASSSKPRTSFFHEQYF.

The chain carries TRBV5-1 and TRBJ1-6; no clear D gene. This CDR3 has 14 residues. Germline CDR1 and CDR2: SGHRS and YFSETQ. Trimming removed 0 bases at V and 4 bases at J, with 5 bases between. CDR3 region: CASSLEQYNSPLHF. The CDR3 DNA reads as TGCGCCAGCAGCTTGGAACAGTATAATTCACCCCTCCACTTT.

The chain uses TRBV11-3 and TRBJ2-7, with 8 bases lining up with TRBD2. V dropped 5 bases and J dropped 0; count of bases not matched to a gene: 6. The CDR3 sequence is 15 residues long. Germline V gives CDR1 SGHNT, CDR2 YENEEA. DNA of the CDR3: TGTGCCAGCAGCCGGGGGGGGGACCCCTCCTACGAGCAGTACTTC. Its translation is CASSRGGDPSYEQYF.

The CDR3 nucleotides are TGTGCCAGCAGCCCCGGGAGGGGAGCTGGAAACACCATATATTTT. Amino acids: CASSPGRGAGNTIYF. The chain links TRBV14 to TRBJ1-3, with TRBD1 as a possible D gene (5 bases). V was clipped by 4 bases and J by 2 bases, with 12 bases between them. Germline loops: CDR1 SGHDN, CDR2 FVKESK. The CDR3 has 15 residues.

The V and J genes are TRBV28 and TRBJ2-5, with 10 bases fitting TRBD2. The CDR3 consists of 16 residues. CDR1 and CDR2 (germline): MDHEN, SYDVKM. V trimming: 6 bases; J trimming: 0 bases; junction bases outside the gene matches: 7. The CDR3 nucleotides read TGTGCCAGCAGGCTTCGTAGCGGGGGGTACCAAGAGACCCAGTACTTC. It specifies CASRLRSGGYQETQYF.

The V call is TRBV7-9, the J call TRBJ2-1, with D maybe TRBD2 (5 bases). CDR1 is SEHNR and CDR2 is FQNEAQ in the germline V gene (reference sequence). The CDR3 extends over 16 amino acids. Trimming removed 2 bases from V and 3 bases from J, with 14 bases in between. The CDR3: CASSLRPSWSYNEQFF. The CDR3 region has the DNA TGTGCCAGCAGCTTACGTCCTAGCTGGAGCTACAATGAGCAGTTCTTC.

CDR3 residues: CASSMGRRGQNTGELFF. CDR3 nucleotide sequence: TGTGCCAGCAGCATGGGCCGCAGGGGGCAGAACACCGGGGAGCTGTTTTTT. This chain links TRBV28 with TRBJ2-2; TRBD1 matches 8 bases. Germline V gives CDR1 MDHEN, CDR2 SYDVKM. Losses at the gene ends were 6 bases for V and 1 base for J; bases not matched to a gene: 10. There are 17 residues in the CDR3. The variable domain in full, with the rest retrieved from reference TRBV28 and TRBJ2-2, is DVKVTQSSRYLVKRTGEKVFLECVQDMDHENMFWYRQDPGLGLRLIYFSYDVKMKEKGDIPEGYSVSREKKERFSLILESASTNQTSMYLCASSMGRRGQNTGELFFGEGSRLTVL.

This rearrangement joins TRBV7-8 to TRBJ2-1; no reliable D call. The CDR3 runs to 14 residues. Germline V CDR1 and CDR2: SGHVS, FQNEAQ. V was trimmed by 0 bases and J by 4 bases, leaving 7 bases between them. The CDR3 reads CASSLATVYNEQFF. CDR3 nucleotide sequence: TGTGCCAGCAGCTTAGCTACAGTTTACAATGAGCAGTTCTTC. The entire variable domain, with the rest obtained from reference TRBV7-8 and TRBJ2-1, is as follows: GAGVSQSPRYKVAKRGQDVALRCDPISGHVSLFWYQQALGQGPEFLTYFQNEAQLDKSGLPSDRFFAERPEGSVSTLKIQRTQQEDSAVYLCASSLATVYNEQFFGPGTRLTVL.

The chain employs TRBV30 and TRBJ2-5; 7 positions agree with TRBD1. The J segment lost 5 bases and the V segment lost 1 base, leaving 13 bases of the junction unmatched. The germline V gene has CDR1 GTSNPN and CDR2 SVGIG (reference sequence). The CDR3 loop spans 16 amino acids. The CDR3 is CAWSDKLAGGGETQYF. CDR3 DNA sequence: TGTGCCTGGAGTGATAAGTTGGCAGGGGGTGGTGAGACCCAGTACTTC. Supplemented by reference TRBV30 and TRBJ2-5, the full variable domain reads SQTIHQWPATLVQPVGSPLSLECTVEGTSNPNLYWYRQAAGRGLQLLFYSVGIGQISSEVPQNLSASRPQDRQFILSSKKLLLSDSGFYLCAWSDKLAGGGETQYFGPGTRLLVL.

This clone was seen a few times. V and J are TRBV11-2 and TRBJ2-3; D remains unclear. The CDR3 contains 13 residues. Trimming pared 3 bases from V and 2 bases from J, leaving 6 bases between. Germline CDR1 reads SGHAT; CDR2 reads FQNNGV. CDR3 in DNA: TGTGCCAGCAGCTTGACACTCACAGATACGCAGTATTTT. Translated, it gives CASSLTLTDTQYF.

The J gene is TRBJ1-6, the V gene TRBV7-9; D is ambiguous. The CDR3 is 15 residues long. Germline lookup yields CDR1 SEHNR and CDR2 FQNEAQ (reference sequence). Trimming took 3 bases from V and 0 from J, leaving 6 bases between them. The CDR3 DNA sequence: TGTGCCAGCAGCTTGCTGAGCTCCTATAATTCACCCCTCCACTTT. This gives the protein CASSLLSSYNSPLHF.

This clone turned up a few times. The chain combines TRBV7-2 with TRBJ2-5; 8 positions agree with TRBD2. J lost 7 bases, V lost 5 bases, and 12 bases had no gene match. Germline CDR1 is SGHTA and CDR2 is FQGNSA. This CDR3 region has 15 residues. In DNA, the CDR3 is TGTGCCAGCAGCCTCAAAGGGACTAGAGGAGGGACCCAGTACTTC. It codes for CASSLKGTRGGTQYF.

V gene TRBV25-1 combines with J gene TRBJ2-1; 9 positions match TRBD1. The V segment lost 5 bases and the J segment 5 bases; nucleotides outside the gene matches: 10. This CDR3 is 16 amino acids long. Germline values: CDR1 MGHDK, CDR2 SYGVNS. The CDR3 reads CASSYIQGAGNNEQFF. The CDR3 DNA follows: TGTGCCAGCAGTTACATACAGGGGGCAGGCAACAATGAGCAGTTCTTC.

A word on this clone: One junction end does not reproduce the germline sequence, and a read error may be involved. CDR3 coding DNA: TGCAGCTTTGACTTTGCGGGAGGGGCGACCCAGTACTTC. Amino acid sequence: CSFDFAGGATQYF. The rearrangement uses TRBV29-1 and TRBJ2-5; 9 bases are shared with TRBD2. The CDR3 totals 13 residues. CDR1 SQVTM and CDR2 ANQGSEA come from the germline V gene. Full variable domain (missing parts from reference TRBV29-1 and TRBJ2-5): SAVISQKPSRDICQRGTSLTIQCQVDSQVTMMFWYRQQPGQSLTLIATANQGSEATYESGFVIDKFPISRPNLTFSTLTVSNMSPEDSSIYLCSFDFAGGATQYFGPGTRLLVL.

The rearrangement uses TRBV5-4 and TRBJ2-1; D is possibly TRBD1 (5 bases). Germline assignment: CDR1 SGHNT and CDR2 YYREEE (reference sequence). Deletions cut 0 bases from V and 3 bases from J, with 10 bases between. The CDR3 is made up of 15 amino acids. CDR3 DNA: TGTGCCAGCAGCTTGGCCACAGGCTTCTACAATGAGCAGTTCTTC. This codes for CASSLATGFYNEQFF.

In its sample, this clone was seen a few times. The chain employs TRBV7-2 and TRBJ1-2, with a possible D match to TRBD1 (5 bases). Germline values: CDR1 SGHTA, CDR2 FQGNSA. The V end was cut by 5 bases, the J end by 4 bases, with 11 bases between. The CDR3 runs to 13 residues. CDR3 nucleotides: TGTGCCAGCAGCCCAGACAGACGCTATGGCTACACCTTC. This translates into CASSPDRRYGYTF.

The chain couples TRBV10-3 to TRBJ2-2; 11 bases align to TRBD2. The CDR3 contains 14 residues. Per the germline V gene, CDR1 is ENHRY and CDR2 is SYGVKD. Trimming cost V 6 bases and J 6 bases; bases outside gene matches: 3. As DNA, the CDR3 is TGTGCCATCAGGAAGACTAGCGGGGCCGGGGAGCTGTTTTTT. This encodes CAIRKTSGAGELFF.

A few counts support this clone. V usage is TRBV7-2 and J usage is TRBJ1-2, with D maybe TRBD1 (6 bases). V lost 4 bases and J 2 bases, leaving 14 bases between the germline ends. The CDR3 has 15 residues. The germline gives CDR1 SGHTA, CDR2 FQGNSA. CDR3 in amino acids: CASSSYRETNYGYTF. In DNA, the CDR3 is TGTGCCAGCAGCTCATACAGGGAAACCAACTATGGCTACACCTTC.